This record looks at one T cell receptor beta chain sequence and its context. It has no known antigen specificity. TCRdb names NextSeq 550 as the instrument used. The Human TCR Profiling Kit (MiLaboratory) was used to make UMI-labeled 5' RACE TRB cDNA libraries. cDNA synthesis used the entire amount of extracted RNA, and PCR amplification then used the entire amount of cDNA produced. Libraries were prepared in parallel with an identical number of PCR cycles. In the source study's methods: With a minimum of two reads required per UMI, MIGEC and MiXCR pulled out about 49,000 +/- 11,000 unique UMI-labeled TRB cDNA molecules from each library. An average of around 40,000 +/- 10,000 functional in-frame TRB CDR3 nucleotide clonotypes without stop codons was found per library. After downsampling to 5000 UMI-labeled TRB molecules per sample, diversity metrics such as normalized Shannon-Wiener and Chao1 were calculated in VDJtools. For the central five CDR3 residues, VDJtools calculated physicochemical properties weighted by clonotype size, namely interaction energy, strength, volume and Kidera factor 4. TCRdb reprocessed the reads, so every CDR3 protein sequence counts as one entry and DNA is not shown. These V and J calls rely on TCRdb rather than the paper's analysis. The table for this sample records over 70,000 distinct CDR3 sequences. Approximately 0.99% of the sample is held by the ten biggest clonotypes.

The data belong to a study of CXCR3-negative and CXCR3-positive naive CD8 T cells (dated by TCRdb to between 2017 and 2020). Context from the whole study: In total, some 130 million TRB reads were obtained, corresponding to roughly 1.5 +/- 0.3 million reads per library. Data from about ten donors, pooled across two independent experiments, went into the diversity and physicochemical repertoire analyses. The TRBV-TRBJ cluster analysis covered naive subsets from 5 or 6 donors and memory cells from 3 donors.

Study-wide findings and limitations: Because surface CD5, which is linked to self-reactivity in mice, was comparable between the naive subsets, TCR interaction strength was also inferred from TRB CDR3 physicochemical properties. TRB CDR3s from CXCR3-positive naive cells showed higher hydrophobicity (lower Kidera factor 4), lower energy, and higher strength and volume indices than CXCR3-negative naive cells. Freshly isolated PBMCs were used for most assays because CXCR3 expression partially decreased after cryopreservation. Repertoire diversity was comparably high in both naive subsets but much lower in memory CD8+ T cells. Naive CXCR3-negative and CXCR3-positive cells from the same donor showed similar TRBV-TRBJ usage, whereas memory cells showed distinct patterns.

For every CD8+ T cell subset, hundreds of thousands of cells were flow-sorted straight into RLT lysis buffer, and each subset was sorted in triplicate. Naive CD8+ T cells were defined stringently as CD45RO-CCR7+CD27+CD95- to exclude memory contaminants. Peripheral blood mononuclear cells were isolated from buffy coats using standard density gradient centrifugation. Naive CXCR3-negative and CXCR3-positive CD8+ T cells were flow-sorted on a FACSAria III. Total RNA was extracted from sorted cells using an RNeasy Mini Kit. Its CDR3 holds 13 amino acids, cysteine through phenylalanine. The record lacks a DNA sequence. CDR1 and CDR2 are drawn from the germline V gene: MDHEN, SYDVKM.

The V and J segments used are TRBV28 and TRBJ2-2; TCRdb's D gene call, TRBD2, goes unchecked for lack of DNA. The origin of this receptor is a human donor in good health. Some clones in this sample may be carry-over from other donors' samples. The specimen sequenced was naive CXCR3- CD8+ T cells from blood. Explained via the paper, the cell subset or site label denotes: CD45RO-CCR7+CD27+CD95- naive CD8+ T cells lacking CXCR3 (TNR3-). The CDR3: CASAFTRGKELFF.